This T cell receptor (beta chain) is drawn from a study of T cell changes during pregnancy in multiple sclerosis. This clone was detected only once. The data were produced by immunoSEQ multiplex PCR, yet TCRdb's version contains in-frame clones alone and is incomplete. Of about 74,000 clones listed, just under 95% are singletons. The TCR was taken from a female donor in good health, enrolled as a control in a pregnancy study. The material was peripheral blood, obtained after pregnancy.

The CDR3 region is CASSLRGSETQYF. The CDR3 nucleotides read TGTGCCAGCAGTTTAAGGGGTTCGGAGACCCAGTACTTC. The chain carries TRBV27 and TRBJ2-5; maybe TRBD1 (5 bases). Trimming cost V 2 bases and J 5 bases, with 9 bases left between them. Looked up from germline, CDR1 is MNHEY and CDR2 is SMNVEV (reference sequence). The CDR3 sequence is 13 residues long.